This entry lists 9 T cell receptor beta chains sequenced from one sample in a study of T-cell memory formation after mild COVID-19. TCRdb used MiXCR to reprocess the 5' RACE reads, holding one entry per CDR3 protein. The table shows fewer than 500,000 distinct CDR3 sequences, with around a quarter occurring only once. The sample comprised PBMCs or a T cell subset sorted from them (not recorded which). These receptors were collected from an adult woman who had mild COVID-19 (a few samples of this study predate the infection). Cell type and time point are not known.

The V gene is TRBV3-1, the J gene TRBJ2-3; 7 nucleotides line up with TRBD2. The CDR3 has 17 residues. Trimming took 0 bases from V and 0 from J; bases not matched to a gene: 6. Germline CDR1 LGHDT, CDR2 YNNKEL (reference sequence). The CDR3 sequence is CASSQEITGGSTDTQYF. The CDR3, as DNA: TGTGCCAGCAGCCAAGAAATCACGGGGGGAAGCACAGATACGCAGTATTTT.

This clonotype was seen a handful of times. The chain couples TRBV11-2 to TRBJ1-4, with D unclear. Germline CDR1 and CDR2: SGHAT and FQNNGV. Trimming pared 3 bases from V and 17 bases from J, leaving 13 bases between. This CDR3 has 11 residues. The DNA for the CDR3 is TGTGCCAGCAGCTTCTCCGGGGTTCGATTTTTT. Translating it yields CASSFSGVRFF.

V usage is TRBV19 and J usage is TRBJ2-1; D is possibly TRBD1 (6 bases). Looked up from germline, CDR1 is LNHDA and CDR2 is SQIVND (reference sequence). The CDR3 has 14 residues. V was shortened by 9 bases and J by 4 bases, with 16 bases between the two germline ends. The CDR3, as DNA: TGTGCCAGCGGGCCACAGGGAATGTACAATGAGCAGTTCTTC. Translation gives CASGPQGMYNEQFF.

This clonotype was observed a few times. This chain joins TRBV4-3 and TRBJ2-6; the match to TRBD1 covers 8 bases. Germline V gene lookup returns CDR1 LGHNA and CDR2 YSLEER. The V segment lost 0 bases and the J segment 1 base; nucleotides outside the gene matches: 2. The CDR3 runs 17 residues. The CDR3 DNA reads as TGCGCCAGCAGCCAAGAGTGGACAGGGTCTGGGGCCAACGTCCTGACTTTC. Its translation is CASSQEWTGSGANVLTF.

This clonotype has a handful of counts. The chain uses TRBV2 and TRBJ2-5; TRBD2 agrees at 9 bases. The J segment lost 1 base and the V segment lost 6 bases, leaving 0 bases of the junction unmatched. The germline V gene encodes CDR1 SNHLY and CDR2 FYNNEI. This CDR3 has 13 residues. The CDR3 DNA is TGTGCCAGCAGGGGACTAGCCCAAGAGACCCAGTACTTC. Translation: CASRGLAQETQYF.

CDR3 sequence (DNA): TGTGCCAGCAGTTCCTGGGGAGGGCTAAACCAAGAGACCCAGTACTTC. Translation gives CASSSWGGLNQETQYF. The V call is TRBV5-5, the J call TRBJ2-5; 7 nucleotides agree with TRBD2. Germline V gene lookup returns CDR1 SGHKS and CDR2 YYEKEE (reference sequence). The length of the CDR3 is 16 residues. The trim removed 5 bases at V and 0 bases at J, leaving 10 bases unmatched. Based on the CDR3 plus reference TRBV5-5 and TRBJ2-5, the full variable domain is DAGVTQSPTHLIKTRGQQVTLRCSPISGHKSVSWYQQVLGQGPQFIFQYYEKEERGRGNFPDRFSARQFPNYSSELNVNALLLGDSALYLCASSSWGGLNQETQYFGPGTRLLVL.

This clonotype showed up just a few times. V and J are TRBV4-2 and TRBJ2-1, with a tentative D call TRBD2 (5 bases). This CDR3 spans 13 amino acids. With 3 bases removed from V and 3 bases from J, the gap between germline ends came to 6 bases. CDR1 is LGHNA and CDR2 is YNFKEQ in the germline V gene. The CDR3: CASSHRDYNEQFF. The DNA of the CDR3 is TGTGCCAGCAGCCACCGGGACTACAATGAGCAGTTCTTC.

This clonotype was seen a few times. This chain joins TRBV7-9 and TRBJ2-3, with TRBD2 identical over 8 bases. The CDR3 consists of 14 residues. Germline-derived CDR1 and CDR2 are SEHNR and FQNEAQ (reference sequence). V was clipped by 6 bases and J by 1 base; unmatched bases: 3. The CDR3: CASRAGARTDTQYF. As DNA, the CDR3 is TGTGCCAGCAGAGCGGGAGCGCGCACAGATACGCAGTATTTT.

This clonotype was seen once. J is TRBJ2-2 and V is TRBV19; no clear D. V was clipped by 7 bases and J by 4 bases, with 7 bases between them. The CDR3 runs to 12 residues. The germline CDR1 and CDR2 sequences are LNHDA and SQIVND (reference sequence). The CDR3 protein is CASIGVTGELFF. The CDR3 nucleotides are TGTGCCAGTATTGGGGTCACCGGGGAGCTGTTTTTT.